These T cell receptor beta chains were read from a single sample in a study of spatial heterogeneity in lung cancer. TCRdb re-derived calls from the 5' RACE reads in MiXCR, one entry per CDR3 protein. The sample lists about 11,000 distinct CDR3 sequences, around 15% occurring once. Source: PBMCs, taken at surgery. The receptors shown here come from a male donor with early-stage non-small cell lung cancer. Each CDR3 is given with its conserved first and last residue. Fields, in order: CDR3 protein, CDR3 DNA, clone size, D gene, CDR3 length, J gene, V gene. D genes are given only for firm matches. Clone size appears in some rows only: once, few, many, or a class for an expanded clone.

CDR3 protein: CASGPGLAASFSYEQYF; CDR3 DNA: TGTGCCAGCGGTCCGGGACTAGCGGCATCCTTCTCCTACGAGCAGTACTTC; clone size: few; D gene: TRBD2; CDR3 length: 17; J gene: TRBJ2-7; V gene: TRBV27
CDR3 protein: CASSLGLGPSNQPQHF; CDR3 DNA: TGCGCCAGCAGCTTGGGTCTGGGTCCAAGCAATCAGCCCCAGCATTTT; clone size: few; D gene: -; CDR3 length: 16; J gene: TRBJ1-5; V gene: TRBV5-1
CDR3 protein: CASRRRIGTNEKLFF; CDR3 DNA: TGTGCCAGCAGAAGACGGATCGGAACTAATGAAAAACTGTTTTTT; clone size: few; D gene: -; CDR3 length: 15; J gene: TRBJ1-4; V gene: TRBV6-5
CDR3 protein: CASSYSIGPYGYTF; CDR3 DNA: TGTGCCAGCAGTTACTCGATAGGACCCTATGGCTACACCTTC; clone size: -; D gene: -; CDR3 length: 14; J gene: TRBJ1-2; V gene: TRBV6-5
CDR3 protein: CASSQTGDGYTF; CDR3 DNA: TGTGCCAGCAGCCAGACAGGTGACGGCTACACCTTC; clone size: -; D gene: -; CDR3 length: 12; J gene: TRBJ1-2; V gene: TRBV4-2
CDR3 protein: CSARTLHQPQHF; CDR3 DNA: TGCAGTGCCCGGACACTCCATCAGCCCCAGCATTTT; clone size: many; D gene: -; CDR3 length: 12; J gene: TRBJ1-5; V gene: TRBV20-1
CDR3 protein: CASSEVGGYNEQFF; CDR3 DNA: TGTGCCAGCAGTGAAGTCGGCGGATACAATGAGCAGTTCTTC; clone size: -; D gene: -; CDR3 length: 14; J gene: TRBJ2-1; V gene: TRBV25-1
CDR3 protein: CASSLSGAAGEEAFF; CDR3 DNA: TGTGCCAGCAGCTTAAGTGGGGCAGCGGGGGAGGAAGCTTTCTTT; clone size: medium-sized; D gene: -; CDR3 length: 15; J gene: TRBJ1-1; V gene: TRBV7-3
CDR3 protein: CSATDRGETQYF; CDR3 DNA: TGCAGTGCTACCGACAGGGGAGAGACCCAGTACTTC; clone size: medium-sized; D gene: TRBD1; CDR3 length: 12; J gene: TRBJ2-5; V gene: TRBV20-1
CDR3 protein: CASTPTGSSYNSPLHF; CDR3 DNA: TGTGCCAGTACCCCGACGGGGAGCTCCTATAATTCACCCCTCCACTTT; clone size: few; D gene: -; CDR3 length: 16; J gene: TRBJ1-6; V gene: TRBV19
CDR3 protein: CAISEVGNQPQHF; CDR3 DNA: TGTGCCATCAGCGAGGTAGGCAATCAGCCCCAGCATTTT; clone size: many; D gene: -; CDR3 length: 13; J gene: TRBJ1-5; V gene: TRBV10-3
CDR3 protein: CASSITGSSQPQHF; CDR3 DNA: TGTGCCAGTAGTATTACGGGGTCAAGCCAGCCCCAGCATTTT; clone size: many; D gene: -; CDR3 length: 14; J gene: TRBJ1-5; V gene: TRBV19
CDR3 protein: CASSVILALTGELFF; CDR3 DNA: TGTGCCAGTAGTGTTATATTGGCCCTCACCGGGGAGCTGTTTTTT; clone size: -; D gene: -; CDR3 length: 15; J gene: TRBJ2-2; V gene: TRBV19
CDR3 protein: CASSPSEGPPVKEQFF; CDR3 DNA: TGTGCCAGCAGCCCCAGCGAGGGACCCCCGGTTAAGGAGCAGTTCTTC; clone size: many; D gene: -; CDR3 length: 16; J gene: TRBJ2-1; V gene: TRBV7-9
CDR3 protein: CASSRDAATNEKLFF; CDR3 DNA: TGTGCCAGCTCTCGGGACGCTGCAACTAATGAAAAACTGTTTTTT; clone size: many; D gene: -; CDR3 length: 15; J gene: TRBJ1-4; V gene: TRBV18
CDR3 protein: CASGIGGLAVNEQFF; CDR3 DNA: TGTGCTAGTGGTATAGGAGGACTAGCGGTAAATGAGCAGTTCTTC; clone size: many; D gene: TRBD2; CDR3 length: 15; J gene: TRBJ2-1; V gene: TRBV12-5
CDR3 protein: CASSYTSREQYF; CDR3 DNA: TGTGCCAGCAGCTACACTAGCAGGGAGCAGTACTTC; clone size: -; D gene: -; CDR3 length: 12; J gene: TRBJ2-7; V gene: TRBV2
CDR3 protein: CASSLSSLVNTDTQYF; CDR3 DNA: TGTGCCAGCAGCCTGAGCTCGCTGGTCAACACAGATACGCAGTATTTT; clone size: -; D gene: -; CDR3 length: 16; J gene: TRBJ2-3; V gene: TRBV7-8
CDR3 protein: CSARTSGSYEQYF; CDR3 DNA: TGCAGTGCTAGGACTAGCGGATCCTACGAGCAGTACTTC; clone size: few; D gene: TRBD2; CDR3 length: 13; J gene: TRBJ2-7; V gene: TRBV20-1
CDR3 protein: CASSEGAVANYGYTF; CDR3 DNA: TGTGCCAGCAGTGAAGGCGCGGTCGCTAACTATGGCTACACCTTC; clone size: many; D gene: -; CDR3 length: 15; J gene: TRBJ1-2; V gene: TRBV6-1
CDR3 protein: CASSPVLAGGTQYF; CDR3 DNA: TGTGCCAGCAGCCCGGTGCTAGCGGGAGGTACGCAGTATTTT; clone size: medium-sized; D gene: TRBD2; CDR3 length: 14; J gene: TRBJ2-3; V gene: TRBV28
CDR3 protein: CASSLYQGGETQYF; CDR3 DNA: TGTGCCAGCAGTTTATACCAGGGGGGAGAGACCCAGTACTTC; clone size: many; D gene: -; CDR3 length: 14; J gene: TRBJ2-5; V gene: TRBV27
CDR3 protein: CASSPSSIEQFF; CDR3 DNA: TGTGCCAGTAGTCCCAGTTCTATTGAGCAGTTCTTC; clone size: many; D gene: -; CDR3 length: 12; J gene: TRBJ2-1; V gene: TRBV19
CDR3 protein: CASSLNRVNF; CDR3 DNA: TGTGCCAGCAGTTTAAACAGGGTGAACTTC; clone size: many; D gene: -; CDR3 length: 10; J gene: TRBJ1-2; V gene: TRBV12-3/TRBV12-4
CDR3 protein: CASSFKGTDRNEAFF; CDR3 DNA: TGTGCCAGCAGTTTCAAGGGAACAGATCGAAATGAAGCTTTCTTT; clone size: -; D gene: -; CDR3 length: 15; J gene: TRBJ1-1; V gene: TRBV27
CDR3 protein: CASSPDSSSGANVLTF; CDR3 DNA: TGTGCCAGCAGCCCAGACAGTAGCTCTGGGGCCAACGTCCTGACTTTC; clone size: -; D gene: -; CDR3 length: 16; J gene: TRBJ2-6; V gene: TRBV2
CDR3 protein: CASSLDLQGGTEAFF; CDR3 DNA: TGTGCCAGCAGCTTAGACTTGCAGGGTGGCACTGAAGCTTTCTTT; clone size: -; D gene: -; CDR3 length: 15; J gene: TRBJ1-1; V gene: TRBV11-2
CDR3 protein: CASSNGGPRGSTGNTIYF; CDR3 DNA: TGTGCCAGCAGCAACGGGGGGCCAAGGGGAAGCACTGGAAACACCATATATTTT; clone size: many; D gene: -; CDR3 length: 18; J gene: TRBJ1-3; V gene: TRBV3-1
CDR3 protein: CASTTAGGPTGELFF; CDR3 DNA: TGTGCCAGCACAACAGCGGGAGGGCCGACCGGGGAGCTGTTTTTT; clone size: many; D gene: TRBD2; CDR3 length: 15; J gene: TRBJ2-2; V gene: TRBV2
CDR3 protein: CASSQAPTGQETQYF; CDR3 DNA: TGTGCCAGCAGCCAGGCCCCGACAGGTCAAGAGACCCAGTACTTC; clone size: many; D gene: -; CDR3 length: 15; J gene: TRBJ2-5; V gene: TRBV3-1
CDR3 protein: CASSPDNYEQYF; CDR3 DNA: TGTGCCAGCAGTCCCGACAACTACGAGCAGTACTTC; clone size: many; D gene: -; CDR3 length: 12; J gene: TRBJ2-7; V gene: TRBV28
CDR3 protein: CASSYDSGTGELFF; CDR3 DNA: TGTGCCAGCAGTTATGATTCAGGCACCGGGGAGCTGTTTTTT; clone size: few; D gene: -; CDR3 length: 14; J gene: TRBJ2-2; V gene: TRBV6-5
CDR3 protein: CASGNLGPQETQYF; CDR3 DNA: TGTGCCAGCGGAAACCTGGGACCGCAAGAGACCCAGTACTTC; clone size: -; D gene: -; CDR3 length: 14; J gene: TRBJ2-5; V gene: TRBV28
CDR3 protein: CASTPGQSSYEQYF; CDR3 DNA: TGTGCCAGCACCCCGGGACAGAGCTCCTACGAGCAGTACTTC; clone size: -; D gene: TRBD1; CDR3 length: 14; J gene: TRBJ2-7; V gene: TRBV6-6
CDR3 protein: CASSPRDSPLEKLFF; CDR3 DNA: TGTGCCAGCAGCCCCCGGGACAGCCCCTTGGAAAAACTGTTTTTT; clone size: -; D gene: TRBD1; CDR3 length: 15; J gene: TRBJ1-4; V gene: TRBV3-1
CDR3 protein: CASSLAVRGQSEQFF; CDR3 DNA: TGTGCCAGCAGTTTAGCGGTTAGAGGACAGTCTGAGCAGTTCTTC; clone size: few; D gene: -; CDR3 length: 15; J gene: TRBJ2-1; V gene: TRBV12-3/TRBV12-4
CDR3 protein: CASSFVAGGPGEQFF; CDR3 DNA: TGTGCCAGCAGCTTTGTAGCGGGAGGGCCTGGTGAGCAGTTCTTC; clone size: many; D gene: TRBD2; CDR3 length: 15; J gene: TRBJ2-1; V gene: TRBV11-2
CDR3 protein: CASSQDQGLRGDEQFF; CDR3 DNA: TGTGCCAGCAGCCAAGATCAGGGACTGCGGGGGGATGAGCAGTTCTTC; clone size: medium-sized; D gene: TRBD2; CDR3 length: 16; J gene: TRBJ2-1; V gene: TRBV4-2
CDR3 protein: CSVEEGGYGYTF; CDR3 DNA: TGCAGCGTTGAAGAAGGGGGCTATGGCTACACCTTC; clone size: -; D gene: -; CDR3 length: 12; J gene: TRBJ1-2; V gene: TRBV29-1
CDR3 protein: CASSLVDLGSGKLFF; CDR3 DNA: TGTGCCAGCAGCTTAGTTGATCTCGGGTCAGGGAAGCTGTTTTTT; clone size: few; D gene: -; CDR3 length: 15; J gene: TRBJ2-2; V gene: TRBV11-2
CDR3 protein: CASSYFGRGSANEQFF; CDR3 DNA: TGTGCCAGCAGTTACTTTGGCAGGGGAAGTGCCAATGAGCAGTTCTTC; clone size: -; D gene: -; CDR3 length: 16; J gene: TRBJ2-1; V gene: TRBV6-6
CDR3 protein: CASSPTQLAGGRNEQFF; CDR3 DNA: TGTGCCAGCAGCCCAACCCAACTAGCGGGAGGGCGGAATGAGCAGTTCTTC; clone size: -; D gene: TRBD2; CDR3 length: 17; J gene: TRBJ2-1; V gene: TRBV3-1
CDR3 protein: CASSSIWGDREFF; CDR3 DNA: TGTGCCAGCAGTTCAATTTGGGGGGACAGGGAGTTCTTC; clone size: -; D gene: TRBD1; CDR3 length: 13; J gene: TRBJ2-1; V gene: TRBV27
CDR3 protein: CASSLTANTEAFF; CDR3 DNA: TGCGCCAGCAGCCTAACAGCTAACACTGAAGCTTTCTTT; clone size: -; D gene: -; CDR3 length: 13; J gene: TRBJ1-1; V gene: TRBV5-1